What follows is one TCR beta chain and its context. The germline V gene encodes CDR1 SGHTA and CDR2 FQGNSA. The V end lost 1 base, the J end lost 4 bases, and 10 bases lay between the germline ends. The CDR3 has 14 amino acids. The sample belongs to a study of control samples from healthy donors and cancer patients. Profiled with immunoSEQ multiplex PCR; TCRdb holds only in-frame clones, not every one. Counted here are 390,000 or so clones, 75% to 95% occurring once; the ten biggest clones make up approximately 6.3%. Sequenced material: PBMCs. The chain employs TRBV7-2 and TRBJ2-5, with a weak D call TRBD2 (6 bases). This clonotype was sampled from a man aged 40-50 years with head and neck cancer. CDR3 sequence reads: CASSLVRGGETQYF. The CDR3 DNA follows: TGTGCCAGCAGCTTAGTGCGGGGTGGAGAGACCCAGTACTTC.